The clone carrying this T cell receptor (beta chain) was observed a single time. Its antigen remains unknown. The V end lost 9 bases, the J end lost 0 bases, and 15 bases lay between the germline ends. This CDR3 has 14 amino acids. Germline V gives CDR1 MNHNS, CDR2 SASEGT. This entry is derived from a study of response to subunit inactivated influenza vaccine. TCRdb passed the RT-PCR reads through MiXCR, listing each CDR3 protein once. The sample lists 650,000 to 850,000 distinct CDR3 sequences, approximately 15% occurring once. Study-wide findings and caveats: After each seasonal influenza vaccination, few new T cells are recruited, the authors suggested.

The specimen was PBMCs from blood, collected around two weeks before vaccination. This TCR came from a middle-aged man who received an inactivated influenza vaccine. The genes are TRBV6-1 and TRBJ2-7; a possible D gene is TRBD2 (6 bases). The CDR3 protein is CARSRAGFSYEQYF. DNA for the CDR3: TGTGCCAGAAGCAGGGCGGGGTTCTCCTACGAGCAGTACTTC.